Sequencing of this TCR beta chain was carried out in a study of cytomegalovirus exposure and HLA in healthy donors. Study-wide context: Out of several hundred genotyped donors, less than 90% belonged to the Caucasian-associated ancestry cluster.

It was with 60 Vbeta and 13 Jbeta primers that the PCR ran. Here immunoSEQ multiplex PCR was the method, and the copy in TCRdb shows in-frame clones only, minus some. The sample shows about 130,000 clones, about 70% of them seen only once. Per the germline V gene, CDR1 is KGHSH and CDR2 is LQKENI. The germline V and J ends were trimmed by 6 bases and 8 bases, with 19 bases remaining between them. This CDR3 is built from 15 residues. For this clone: Its matching antigen is unknown.

Overall study results and limits: The records held CMV serostatus as the only immune exposure information. Cytomegalovirus-associated TCR beta chains were listed, numbering 164. For most subjects, TCR beta sequences were reported to predict HLA-A and HLA-B alleles with accuracy.

The chain is built from TRBV18 and TRBJ1-4; possible D gene TRBD1, 6 bases. The sequenced material came from PBMCs. The TCR was taken from a woman aged 60-75 years in good health and CMV-seropositive. The CDR3 bases are TGTGCCAGCTCCCCCAGGGGTAGAGTGGAAGAAAAACTGTTTTTT. Translated: CASSPRGRVEEKLFF.